The rows below give T cell receptor beta chains drawn from one sample of a study of identical twins. TCRdb passed the 5' RACE reads through MiXCR, listing each CDR3 protein once. Of roughly 770,000 distinct CDR3 sequences in the sample, 18% were seen once. These data also formed part of another study, on T cells expressing NK-cell markers.

The specimen was PBMCs. The origin of the receptors is a woman younger than 35 in good health. Each CDR3 is given with its conserved first and last residue. D genes are given only for firm matches. Some rows have no size entry. The others give once, few or many, or a class for an expanded clone.

clone size	CDR3 length	D gene	V gene	J gene	CDR3 DNA	CDR3 protein
few	15	-	TRBV6-2/TRBV6-3	TRBJ2-2	TGTGCCAGCAGCAGTGGGCAACGGGTCACCGGGGAGCTGTTTTTT	CASSSGQRVTGELFF
-	13	-	TRBV5-1	TRBJ1-5	TGCGCCAGCAGCTTGGGAGATTATCAGCCCCAGCATTTT	CASSLGDYQPQHF
-	14	-	TRBV12-3/TRBV12-4	TRBJ2-5	TGTGCCAGCAGTTTCGTTCCGGGGCAGGGGACCCAGTACTTC	CASSFVPGQGTQYF
few	15	TRBD2	TRBV6-5	TRBJ2-1	TGTGCCAGCAGTTTGGGACTAGCGGCTGGGAATGAGCAGTTCTTC	CASSLGLAAGNEQFF
few	14	-	TRBV5-1	TRBJ1-1	TGCGCCAGCAGTCCCGGCAGGGGTGATACTGAAGCTTTCTTT	CASSPGRGDTEAFF
few	17	-	TRBV4-1	TRBJ2-1	TGCGCCAGCAGCACCCCCGGGTGGAGCGTAGCCTTGGCTGAGCAGTTCTTC	CASSTPGWSVALAEQFF
-	15	TRBD2	TRBV11-2	TRBJ2-1	TGTGCCTCGGGGGGCAGCGGGAGGGCCTACAATGAGCAGTTCTTC	CASGGSGRAYNEQFF
-	15	TRBD2	TRBV20-1	TRBJ2-3	TGCAGTGCCTCACGGACTAGCGGGATTACAGATACGCAGTATTTT	CSASRTSGITDTQYF
-	11	-	TRBV12-3/TRBV12-4	TRBJ2-1	TGTGCCAGCAGCCTCGCCTTCTTACAGTTCTTC	CASSLAFLQFF
-	12	-	TRBV5-1	TRBJ2-7	TGCGCCAGCAGCTATTTAGAAGCCGAGCAGTACTTC	CASSYLEAEQYF
once	15	-	TRBV20-1	TRBJ2-4	TGCAGTGCTACGACAAATGGTCTAGCCAAAAACATTCAGTACTTC	CSATTNGLAKNIQYF